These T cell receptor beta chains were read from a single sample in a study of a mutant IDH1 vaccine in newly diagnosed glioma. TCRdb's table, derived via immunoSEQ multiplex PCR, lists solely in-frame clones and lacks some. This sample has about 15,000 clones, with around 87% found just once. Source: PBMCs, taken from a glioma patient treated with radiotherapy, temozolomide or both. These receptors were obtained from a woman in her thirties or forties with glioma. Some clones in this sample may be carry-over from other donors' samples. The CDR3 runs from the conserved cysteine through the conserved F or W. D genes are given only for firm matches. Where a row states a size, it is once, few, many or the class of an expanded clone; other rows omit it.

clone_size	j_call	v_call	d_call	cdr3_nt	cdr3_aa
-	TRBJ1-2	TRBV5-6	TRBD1	TGTGCCAGCAGGGGGAGGGGGCGATCTTACTATGGCTACACCTTC	CASRGRGRSYYGYTF
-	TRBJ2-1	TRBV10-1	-	TGCGCCAGCAGTGGGGACGGGGCCCCCTACAATGAGCAGTTCTTC	CASSGDGAPYNEQFF
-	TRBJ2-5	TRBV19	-	TGTGCCAGTAGTCCATCCGGGGCACGAGGGGAGACCCAGTACTTC	CASSPSGARGETQYF
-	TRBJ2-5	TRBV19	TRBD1	TGTGCCAGTAGTACCGCGGACAGGAGGTTGGAGACCCAGTACTTC	CASSTADRRLETQYF
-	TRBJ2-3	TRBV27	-	TGTGCCACAGGATTCGGGGGAGAAAACGCGCAGTATTTT	CATGFGGENAQYF
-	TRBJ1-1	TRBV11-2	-	TGTGCCAGCAGCTTAGATGGCCACCACACTGAAGCTTTCTTT	CASSLDGHHTEAFF
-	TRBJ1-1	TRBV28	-	TGTGCCAGCAGTTTATGGAGCACTGAAGCTTTCTTT	CASSLWSTEAFF
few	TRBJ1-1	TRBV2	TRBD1	TGTGCCAGCAGTGAAGAACAGGGGTTGAACACTGAAGCTTTCTTT	CASSEEQGLNTEAFF
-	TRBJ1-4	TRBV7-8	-	TGTGCCAGCAGCCTAAGGGGGGGCCTGAATGAAAAACTGTTTTTT	CASSLRGGLNEKLFF
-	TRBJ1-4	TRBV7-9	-	TGTGCCAGCAGCCTAGGACAGCCGGAAAAACTGTTTTTT	CASSLGQPEKLFF
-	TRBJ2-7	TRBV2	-	TGTGCCAGCAGCACCTCCGCCTACGAGCAGTACTTC	CASSTSAYEQYF
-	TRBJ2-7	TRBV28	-	TGTGCCAGCACCCGGGTTCCGTACGAGCAGTACTTC	CASTRVPYEQYF
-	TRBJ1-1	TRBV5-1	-	TGCGCCAGCAGCTACATTCAGGGGTACACTGAAGCTTTCTTT	CASSYIQGYTEAFF
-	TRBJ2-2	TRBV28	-	TGTGCCAGCAGTTGGGGGGACACCCGGACCGGGGAGCTGTTTTTT	CASSWGDTRTGELFF
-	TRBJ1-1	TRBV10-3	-	TGTGCCATCAGTGCGACCGGGACAAGCACTGAAGCTTTCTTT	CAISATGTSTEAFF
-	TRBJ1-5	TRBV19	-	TGTGCCAGTACCCGAGGGGGGGCAGAACAGCCCCAGCATTTT	CASTRGGAEQPQHF
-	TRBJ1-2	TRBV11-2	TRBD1	TGTGCCAGCAGCTCGACAGGGCTCTATGGCTACACCTTC	CASSSTGLYGYTF
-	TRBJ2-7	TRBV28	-	TGTGCCAGCAGTCCCACCCAGCGGGAGCAGTACTTC	CASSPTQREQYF